This T cell receptor beta chain was sequenced for a study of blood T cell repertoires in COVID-19. Study information: T cells, B-cell-depleted T cells, or PBMCs supplied cDNA or gDNA.

Germline V CDR1 and CDR2: MNHEY, SVGEGT. CDR3 length: 16 residues. The V and J ends lost 2 bases and 3 bases, in that order; junction bases with no gene match: 7. Source study methods: Researchers report that nucleated cell counts were estimated from reference gene primer amplification. Method: immunoSEQ multiplex PCR; TCRdb's copy keeps in-frame clones and lacks some. V, J and clone size were drawn from that table, and D and trimming were deduced from the DNA. The sample consists of roughly 180,000 clones, 80% to 90% of them appearing once. Living in roughly 25 US areas, the participants were between 18 and 89 years of age.

The material sequenced was PBMCs or T cells enriched from blood (not recorded which). The V gene is TRBV6-2 or TRBV6-3, the J gene TRBJ2-5, with 9 bases matching TRBD2. The receptor's source is a woman aged 45-65 years in a cohort exposed to, infected with or recovered from COVID-19 (not recorded which). In nucleotides, the CDR3 is TGTGCCAGCAGTTACGGTTCGGTAGCGGGGGAAGAGACCCAGTACTTC. This gives the protein CASSYGSVAGEETQYF.